This is a list of T cell receptor beta chains from one sample in a study of PD-L1 blockade in urothelial cancer. Some clones are missing from TCRdb's copy, which holds only in-frame ones; the method was immunoSEQ multiplex PCR. The table lists about 41,000 clones, 70% to 90% of them singletons. The material was PBMCs, obtained around atezolizumab (anti-PD-L1) treatment. Receptors were obtained from a man between 65 and 85 years old with urothelial cancer. Both conserved end residues are part of each CDR3. The D gene is left open where the match is weak. The listing skips clone size in some rows; elsewhere it reads once, few, many or a size class.

clone size: -
D gene: -
V gene: TRBV11-2
J gene: TRBJ1-1
CDR3 DNA: TGTGCCAGCAGCTCAACTACTACCTCAGGGGCGGGTGAAGCTTTCTTT
CDR3 protein: CASSSTTTSGAGEAFF

clone size: -
D gene: TRBD1
V gene: TRBV18
J gene: TRBJ2-7
CDR3 DNA: TGTGCCAGCTCACCGCAGGGGGTAGAAGAGCAGTACTTC
CDR3 protein: CASSPQGVEEQYF

clone size: -
D gene: TRBD1
V gene: TRBV5-1
J gene: TRBJ2-7
CDR3 DNA: TGCGCCAGCAGCCACGGGACAGGTTCCTACGAGCAGTACTTC
CDR3 protein: CASSHGTGSYEQYF

clone size: -
D gene: TRBD1
V gene: TRBV6-4
J gene: TRBJ2-1
CDR3 DNA: TGTGCCAGCAGTGAACAGGGGAATGAGCAGTTCTTC
CDR3 protein: CASSEQGNEQFF

clone size: -
D gene: -
V gene: TRBV6-5
J gene: TRBJ2-5
CDR3 DNA: TGTGCCACCACTAGGGGGGGAGCTGGAGAGACCCAGTACTTC
CDR3 protein: CATTRGGAGETQYF

clone size: -
D gene: -
V gene: TRBV18
J gene: TRBJ2-5
CDR3 DNA: TGTGCCAGCTCACCAGGGAGACCGCCCCAAGAGACCCAGTACTTC
CDR3 protein: CASSPGRPPQETQYF

clone size: few
D gene: -
V gene: TRBV18
J gene: TRBJ2-1
CDR3 DNA: TGTGCCAGCTCACCAAGCTTGAATGAGCAGTTCTTC
CDR3 protein: CASSPSLNEQFF

clone size: -
D gene: TRBD1
V gene: TRBV5-4
J gene: TRBJ2-5
CDR3 DNA: TGTGCCAGCAGCTTATTAGACAGGGGGGCAGAGACCCAGTACTTC
CDR3 protein: CASSLLDRGAETQYF

clone size: -
D gene: -
V gene: TRBV19
J gene: TRBJ2-7
CDR3 DNA: TGTGCCAGTAGTATGTCCCTCCCTTGGGGGGCAGGGAGGGAGGAATCCTACGAGCAGTACTTC
CDR3 protein: CASSMSLPWGAGREESYEQYF

clone size: -
D gene: -
V gene: TRBV27
J gene: TRBJ1-2
CDR3 DNA: TGTGCCAGCAGACCAGATGCAGGGCCAGCTAACTATGGCTACACCTTC
CDR3 protein: CASRPDAGPANYGYTF

clone size: -
D gene: TRBD1
V gene: TRBV30
J gene: TRBJ1-4
CDR3 DNA: TGTGCCTGGAGAAGTAAAGGGGGACAGTCAAATGAAAAACTGTTTTTT
CDR3 protein: CAWRSKGGQSNEKLFF

clone size: few
D gene: -
V gene: TRBV2
J gene: TRBJ2-1
CDR3 DNA: TGTGCCAGCAGTCGAACCTTACTAATCGGAGGGAATGAGCAGTTCTTC
CDR3 protein: CASSRTLLIGGNEQFF

clone size: -
D gene: TRBD2
V gene: TRBV27
J gene: TRBJ2-7
CDR3 DNA: TGTGCCAGCAGTTTAGGGGGACTAGCGGGAGTCTCCTACGAGCAGTACTTC
CDR3 protein: CASSLGGLAGVSYEQYF

clone size: -
D gene: -
V gene: TRBV5-5
J gene: TRBJ1-4
CDR3 DNA: TGTGCCAGCAGCTTGGACCCAGATAATGAAAAACTGTTTTTT
CDR3 protein: CASSLDPDNEKLFF

clone size: -
D gene: TRBD1
V gene: TRBV19
J gene: TRBJ1-5
CDR3 DNA: TGTGCCAGTAATCTGGACAGGGATCAGCCCCAGCATTTT
CDR3 protein: CASNLDRDQPQHF

clone size: -
D gene: -
V gene: TRBV30
J gene: TRBJ1-1
CDR3 DNA: TGTGCCTGGACAAGGTCAACCCGGGACACTGAAGCTTTCTTT
CDR3 protein: CAWTRSTRDTEAFF

clone size: -
D gene: -
V gene: TRBV14
J gene: TRBJ1-2
CDR3 DNA: TGTGCCAGCAGCCCGTTGGTCGACGAGGGTGGGGAGTATGGCTACACCTTC
CDR3 protein: CASSPLVDEGGEYGYTF

clone size: -
D gene: TRBD2
V gene: TRBV11-2
J gene: TRBJ2-1
CDR3 DNA: TGTGCCAGCAGCGTGACTAGCGGGAGTGGGGGTGAGCAGTTCTTC
CDR3 protein: CASSVTSGSGGEQFF

clone size: few
D gene: -
V gene: TRBV18
J gene: TRBJ2-1
CDR3 DNA: TGTGCCAGCTCACCCCCAGACAGGAATGAGCAGTTCTTC
CDR3 protein: CASSPPDRNEQFF

clone size: -
D gene: -
V gene: TRBV28
J gene: TRBJ1-1
CDR3 DNA: TGTGCCTGCATAGATCTGAACACTGAAGCTTTCTTT
CDR3 protein: CACIDLNTEAFF

clone size: -
D gene: -
V gene: TRBV2
J gene: TRBJ2-1
CDR3 DNA: TGTGCCAGCAAGCCGACAGGAAGCTCCTACAATGAGCAGTTCTTC
CDR3 protein: CASKPTGSSYNEQFF

clone size: -
D gene: -
V gene: TRBV7-9
J gene: TRBJ1-1
CDR3 DNA: TGTGCCAGCAGCTCGCTGGATCACAGCTCTGAAGCTTTCTTT
CDR3 protein: CASSSLDHSSEAFF

clone size: -
D gene: -
V gene: TRBV7-9
J gene: TRBJ2-5
CDR3 DNA: TGTGCCAGCAGCTCCCCGCAGGGTGAAGAGACCCAGTACTTC
CDR3 protein: CASSSPQGEETQYF

clone size: -
D gene: TRBD1
V gene: TRBV5-4
J gene: TRBJ2-1
CDR3 DNA: TGTGCCAGCAGCGACCGGGACAGGGGGTCCTCCTACAATGAGCAGTTCTTC
CDR3 protein: CASSDRDRGSSYNEQFF

clone size: -
D gene: -
V gene: TRBV28
J gene: TRBJ1-2
CDR3 DNA: TGTGCCAGCAACCGCGGACAGCCAAGTACGTATGGCTACACCTTC
CDR3 protein: CASNRGQPSTYGYTF

clone size: -
D gene: TRBD2
V gene: TRBV11-3
J gene: TRBJ2-1
CDR3 DNA: TGTGCCAGCAGCTCGGGACTAGCGGGAAGTTATACTGAGCAGTTCTTC
CDR3 protein: CASSSGLAGSYTEQFF

clone size: -
D gene: TRBD2
V gene: TRBV4-1
J gene: TRBJ2-1
CDR3 DNA: TGCGCCAGCAGCCAAGATCCCGGCAGGGAGGGTTGGAATGAGCAGTTCTTC
CDR3 protein: CASSQDPGREGWNEQFF

clone size: -
D gene: TRBD1
V gene: TRBV7-3
J gene: TRBJ2-5
CDR3 DNA: TGTGCCAGCAGCTCGGGACAGGGGTTGGAGACCCAGTACTTC
CDR3 protein: CASSSGQGLETQYF

clone size: -
D gene: -
V gene: TRBV5-1
J gene: TRBJ1-2
CDR3 DNA: TGCGCCAGCAGCTACGGAAGGTCCAGGGTTTTGGGCTACACCTTC
CDR3 protein: CASSYGRSRVLGYTF

clone size: -
D gene: -
V gene: TRBV6-5
J gene: TRBJ1-1
CDR3 DNA: TGTGCCAGCATCAACAGGGACGAGAACACTGAAGCTTTCTTT
CDR3 protein: CASINRDENTEAFF

clone size: few
D gene: -
V gene: TRBV7-9
J gene: TRBJ2-7
CDR3 DNA: TGTGCCAGCAGCTTACAGGGGGACTCCCACGAGCAGTACTTC
CDR3 protein: CASSLQGDSHEQYF

clone size: once
D gene: TRBD2
V gene: TRBV5-1
J gene: TRBJ2-3
CDR3 DNA: TGCGCCAGCAGCTTGAACTTAGCGGGACGCACAGATACGCAGTATTTT
CDR3 protein: CASSLNLAGRTDTQYF

clone size: -
D gene: -
V gene: TRBV2
J gene: TRBJ1-5
CDR3 DNA: TGTGCCAGCAGTGACGATGGAGGCAATCAGCCCCAGCATTTT
CDR3 protein: CASSDDGGNQPQHF

clone size: -
D gene: -
V gene: TRBV5-1
J gene: TRBJ2-5
CDR3 DNA: TGCGCCAGCAGCTCCGAACAGGGAGGGGTTCAAGAGACCCAGTACTTC
CDR3 protein: CASSSEQGGVQETQYF